This T cell receptor (beta chain) was captured by sequencing in a study of a mutant IDH1 vaccine in newly diagnosed glioma. The assay was immunoSEQ multiplex PCR, and TCRdb's table has in-frame clones only and misses some. The repertoire holds tens of thousands of clones, with 80% as singletons. Time point in this sample: week 23, last vaccination. Every single dose of the vaccine, 300 ug of mutant IDH1 20-mer peptide, came with topical imiquimod. With regard to this clone: The target antigen is unknown.

Trimming removed 7 bases from V and 7 bases from J, with 11 bases in between. The CDR3 totals 12 residues. From germline, CDR1 is MNHNS and CDR2 SASEGT. The sequence was obtained from a man between 40 and 49 years old with glioma. The chain joins TRBV6-1 to TRBJ1-5; the D is unclear. The sample was PBMCs, taken from a glioma patient whose treatment included an IDH1 peptide vaccine. CDR3 sequence reads: CASKKDKQPQHF. CDR3 coding DNA: TGTGCCAGCAAGAAGGATAAACAGCCCCAGCATTTT.